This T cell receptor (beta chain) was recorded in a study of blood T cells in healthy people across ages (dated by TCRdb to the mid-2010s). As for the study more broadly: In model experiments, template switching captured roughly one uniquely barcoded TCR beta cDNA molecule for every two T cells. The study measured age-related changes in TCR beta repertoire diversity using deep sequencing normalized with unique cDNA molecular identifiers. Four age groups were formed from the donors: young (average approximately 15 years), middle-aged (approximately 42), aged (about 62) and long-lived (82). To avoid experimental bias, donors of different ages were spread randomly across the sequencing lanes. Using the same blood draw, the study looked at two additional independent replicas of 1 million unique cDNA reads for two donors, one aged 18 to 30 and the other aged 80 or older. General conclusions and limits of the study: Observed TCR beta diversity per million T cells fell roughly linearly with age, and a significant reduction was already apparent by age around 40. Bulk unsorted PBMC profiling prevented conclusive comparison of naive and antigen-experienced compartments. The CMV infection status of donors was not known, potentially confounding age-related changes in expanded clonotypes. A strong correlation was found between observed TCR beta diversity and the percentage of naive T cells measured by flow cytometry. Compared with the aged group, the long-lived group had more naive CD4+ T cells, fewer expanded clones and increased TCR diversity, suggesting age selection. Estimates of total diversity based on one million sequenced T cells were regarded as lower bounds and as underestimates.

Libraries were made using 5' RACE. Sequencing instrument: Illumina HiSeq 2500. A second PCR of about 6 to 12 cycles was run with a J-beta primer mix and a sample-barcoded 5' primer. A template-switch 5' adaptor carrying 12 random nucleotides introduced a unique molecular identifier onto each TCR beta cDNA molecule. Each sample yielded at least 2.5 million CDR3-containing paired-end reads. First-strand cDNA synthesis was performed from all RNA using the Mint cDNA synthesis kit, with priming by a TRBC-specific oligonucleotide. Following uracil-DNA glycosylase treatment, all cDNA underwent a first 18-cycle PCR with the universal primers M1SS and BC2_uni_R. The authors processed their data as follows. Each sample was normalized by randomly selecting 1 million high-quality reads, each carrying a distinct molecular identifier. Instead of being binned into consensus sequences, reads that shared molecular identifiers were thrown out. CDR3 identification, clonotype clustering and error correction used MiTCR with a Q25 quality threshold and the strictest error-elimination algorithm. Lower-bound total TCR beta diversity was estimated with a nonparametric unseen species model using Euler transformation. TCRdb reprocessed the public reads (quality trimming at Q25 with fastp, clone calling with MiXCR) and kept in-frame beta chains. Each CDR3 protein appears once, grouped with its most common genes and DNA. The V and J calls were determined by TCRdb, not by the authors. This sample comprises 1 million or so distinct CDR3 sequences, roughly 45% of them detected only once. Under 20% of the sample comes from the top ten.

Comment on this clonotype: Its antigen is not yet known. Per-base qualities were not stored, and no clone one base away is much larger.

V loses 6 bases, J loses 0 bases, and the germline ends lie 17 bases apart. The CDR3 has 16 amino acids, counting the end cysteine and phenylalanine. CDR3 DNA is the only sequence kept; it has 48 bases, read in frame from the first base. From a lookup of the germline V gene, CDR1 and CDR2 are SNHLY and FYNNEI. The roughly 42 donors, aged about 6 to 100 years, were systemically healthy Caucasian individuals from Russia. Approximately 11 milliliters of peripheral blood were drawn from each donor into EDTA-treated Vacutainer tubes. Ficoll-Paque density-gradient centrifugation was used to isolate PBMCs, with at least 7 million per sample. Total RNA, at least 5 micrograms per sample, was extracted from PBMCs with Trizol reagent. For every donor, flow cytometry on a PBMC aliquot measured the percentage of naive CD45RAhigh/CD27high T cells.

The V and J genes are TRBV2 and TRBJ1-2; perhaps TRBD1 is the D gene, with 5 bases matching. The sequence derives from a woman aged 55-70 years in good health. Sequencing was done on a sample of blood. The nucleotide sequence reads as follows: TGTGCCAGCAGCCCAGGGATACAGTTAGCTAACTATGGCTACACCTTC. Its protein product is CASSPGIQLANYGYTF. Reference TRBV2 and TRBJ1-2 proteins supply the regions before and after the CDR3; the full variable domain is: EPEVTQTPSHQVTQMGQEVILRCVPISNHLYFYWYRQILGQKVEFLVSFYNNEISEKSEIFDDQFSVERPDGSNFTLKIRSTKLEDSAMYFCASSPGIQLANYGYTFGSGTRLTVV.